The present TCR beta chain was sequenced within a study of T cell changes during pregnancy in multiple sclerosis. Using immunoSEQ multiplex PCR, the repertoire was profiled, and TCRdb retains in-frame clones only, with some absent. In the table there are approximately 100,000 clones, approximately 90% of which are singletons. With 5 bases removed from V and 2 bases from J, the gap between germline ends came to 6 bases. Germline V gene sequence: CDR1 SGHVS, CDR2 FQNEAQ. CDR3 length: 13 residues. This sample comprised peripheral blood, obtained in the second trimester of pregnancy. This chain joins TRBV7-8 and TRBJ2-2; D remains unclear. The sequence was collected from a female donor with multiple sclerosis, enrolled in a pregnancy study. This chain's CDR3 is CASSERNTGELFF. The CDR3 coding sequence is TGTGCCAGCAGCGAGAGAAACACCGGGGAGCTGTTTTTT.